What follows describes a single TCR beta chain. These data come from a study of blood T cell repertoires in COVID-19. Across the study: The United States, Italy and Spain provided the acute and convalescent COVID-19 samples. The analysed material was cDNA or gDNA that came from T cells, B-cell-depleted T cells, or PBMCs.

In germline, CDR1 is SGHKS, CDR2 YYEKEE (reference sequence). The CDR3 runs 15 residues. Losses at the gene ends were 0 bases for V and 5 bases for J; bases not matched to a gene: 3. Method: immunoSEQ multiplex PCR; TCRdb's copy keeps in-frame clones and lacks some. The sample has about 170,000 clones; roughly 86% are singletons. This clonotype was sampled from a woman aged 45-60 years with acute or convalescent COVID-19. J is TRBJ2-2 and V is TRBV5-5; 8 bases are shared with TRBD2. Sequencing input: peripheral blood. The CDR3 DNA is TGTGCCAGCAGCTTGGCGGGGGGGCTTACCGGGGAGCTGTTTTTT. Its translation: CASSLAGGLTGELFF.